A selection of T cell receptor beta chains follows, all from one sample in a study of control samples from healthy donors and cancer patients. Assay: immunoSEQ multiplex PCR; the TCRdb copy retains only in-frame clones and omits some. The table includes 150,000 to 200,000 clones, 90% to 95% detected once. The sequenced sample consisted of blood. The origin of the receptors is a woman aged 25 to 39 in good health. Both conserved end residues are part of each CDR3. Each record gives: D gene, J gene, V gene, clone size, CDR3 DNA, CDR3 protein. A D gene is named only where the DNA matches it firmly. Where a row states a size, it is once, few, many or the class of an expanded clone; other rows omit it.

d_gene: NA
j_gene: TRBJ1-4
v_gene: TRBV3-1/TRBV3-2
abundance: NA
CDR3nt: TGTGCCAGCAGCCACGGCAGGGGTATTGAAAAACTGTTTTTT
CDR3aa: CASSHGRGIEKLFF

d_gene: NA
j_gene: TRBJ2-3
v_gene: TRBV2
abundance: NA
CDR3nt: TGTGCCAGCAGCGGACTCACAGATACGCAGTATTTT
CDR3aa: CASSGLTDTQYF

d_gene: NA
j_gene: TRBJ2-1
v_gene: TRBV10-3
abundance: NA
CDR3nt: TGTGCCATCAGTGAGTCCAGGGAGGGGGACAATGAGCAGTTCTTC
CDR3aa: CAISESREGDNEQFF

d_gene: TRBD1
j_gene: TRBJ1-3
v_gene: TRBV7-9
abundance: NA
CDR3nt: TGTGCCAGCAGCTTTGGGACAGGGGGTCTCTCTGGAAACACCATATATTTT
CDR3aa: CASSFGTGGLSGNTIYF

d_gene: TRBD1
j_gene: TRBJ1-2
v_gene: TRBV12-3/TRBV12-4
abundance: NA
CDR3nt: TGTGCCAGCACCCTCGACAGGGCGGCTGGCTACACCTTC
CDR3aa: CASTLDRAAGYTF

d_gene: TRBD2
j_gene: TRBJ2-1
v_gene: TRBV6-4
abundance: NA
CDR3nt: TGTGCCAGCAGTTTTCTAGCGGGGCGATCTGAGCAGTTCTTC
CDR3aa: CASSFLAGRSEQFF

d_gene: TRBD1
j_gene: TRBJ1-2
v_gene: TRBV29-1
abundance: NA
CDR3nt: TGCAGCGTGGGACAGAACTATGGCTACACCTTC
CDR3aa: CSVGQNYGYTF

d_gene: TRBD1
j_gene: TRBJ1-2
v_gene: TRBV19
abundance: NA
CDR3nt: TGTGCCAGTAGTATAAGAACAGGGGGCCGGTATGGCTACACCTTC
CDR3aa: CASSIRTGGRYGYTF

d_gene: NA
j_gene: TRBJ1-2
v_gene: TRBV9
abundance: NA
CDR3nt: TGTGCCAGCAGCTCACGGACGGCCTATGGCTACACCTTC
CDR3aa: CASSSRTAYGYTF

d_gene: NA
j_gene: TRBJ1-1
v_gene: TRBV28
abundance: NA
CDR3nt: TGTGCCAGCAGGGGCACGGGACTACCTGCCATGAACACTGAAGCTTTCTTT
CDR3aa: CASRGTGLPAMNTEAFF

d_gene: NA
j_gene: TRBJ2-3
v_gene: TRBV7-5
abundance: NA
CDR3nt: TGTGCCAGAAGCTTTGGACTAGCGGGGGGATCCACAGATACGCAGTATTTT
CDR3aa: CARSFGLAGGSTDTQYF

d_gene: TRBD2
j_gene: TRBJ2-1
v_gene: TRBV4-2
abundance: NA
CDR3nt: TGTGCCAGCAGCCAGGGACTAGCGGGAGGTTTTGAGCAGTTCTTC
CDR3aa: CASSQGLAGGFEQFF

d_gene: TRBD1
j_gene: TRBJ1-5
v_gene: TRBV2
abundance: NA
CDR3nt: TGTGCCAGCAGAGGGACAGGGTCCAGCCAGCCCCAGCATTTT
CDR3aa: CASRGTGSSQPQHF

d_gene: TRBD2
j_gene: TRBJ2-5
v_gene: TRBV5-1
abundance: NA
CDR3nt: TGCGCCAGCAGCTTGGTGGGGACTAGCGGCCAGACCCAGTACTTC
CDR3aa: CASSLVGTSGQTQYF

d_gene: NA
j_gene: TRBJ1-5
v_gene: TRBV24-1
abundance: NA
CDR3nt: TGTGCCACCAGTGATTTGCGGGGGGCGAGCAATCAGCCCCAGCATTTT
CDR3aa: CATSDLRGASNQPQHF

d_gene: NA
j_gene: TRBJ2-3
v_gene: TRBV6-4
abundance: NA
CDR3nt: TGTGCCAGCAAAGTAGCCTCTAGCACAGATACGCAGTATTTT
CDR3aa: CASKVASSTDTQYF

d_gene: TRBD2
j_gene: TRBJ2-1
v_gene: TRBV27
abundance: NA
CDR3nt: TGTGCCAGCAGTCCTGGTCCTAGCGGGAGCTCCTACAATGAGCAGTTCTTC
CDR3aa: CASSPGPSGSSYNEQFF

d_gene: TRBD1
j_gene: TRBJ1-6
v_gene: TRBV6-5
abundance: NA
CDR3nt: TGTGCCAGCAGTTACTCTGCAGGGGGAGGTAATTCACCCCTCCACTTT
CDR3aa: CASSYSAGGGNSPLHF

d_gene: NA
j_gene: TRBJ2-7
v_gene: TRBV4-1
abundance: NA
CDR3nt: TGCGCCAGCAGCCAAGGGACTCCTTACGAGCAGTACTTC
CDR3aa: CASSQGTPYEQYF

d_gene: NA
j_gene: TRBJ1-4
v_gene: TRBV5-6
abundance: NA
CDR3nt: TGTGCCAGCAGCGAGGACCGGGACGATGAAAAACTGTTTTTT
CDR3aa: CASSEDRDDEKLFF

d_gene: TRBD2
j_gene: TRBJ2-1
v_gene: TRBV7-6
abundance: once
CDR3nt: TGTGCCAGCAGCTTACTAGCGGGAGGTTTTAATGAGCAGTTCTTC
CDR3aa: CASSLLAGGFNEQFF

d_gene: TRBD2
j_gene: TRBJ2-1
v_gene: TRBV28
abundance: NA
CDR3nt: TGTGCCAGCGTAGCGGGAGGGCCCAATGAGCAGTTCTTC
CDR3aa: CASVAGGPNEQFF

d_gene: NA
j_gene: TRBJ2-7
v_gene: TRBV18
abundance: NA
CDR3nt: TGTGCCAGCTCACCACCTAGCGGAGGAGCCTACGAGCAGTACTTC
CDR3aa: CASSPPSGGAYEQYF

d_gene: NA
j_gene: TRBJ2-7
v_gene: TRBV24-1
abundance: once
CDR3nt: TGTGCCACCAGTGACATCAGGGGCGAGCAGTACTTC
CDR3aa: CATSDIRGEQYF

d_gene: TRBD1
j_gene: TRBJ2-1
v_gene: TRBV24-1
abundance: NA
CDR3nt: TGTGCCACCAGTGACCCCGGGACAGGGGGGGGCAATGAGCAGTTCTTC
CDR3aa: CATSDPGTGGGNEQFF

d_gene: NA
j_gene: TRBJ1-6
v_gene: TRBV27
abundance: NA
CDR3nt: TGTGCCAGCAGTGGAGGGGGAAATTCACCCCTCCACTTT
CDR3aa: CASSGGGNSPLHF

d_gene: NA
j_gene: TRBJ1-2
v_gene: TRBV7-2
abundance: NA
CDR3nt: TGTGCCAGCAGCTTAGGGGGATCCTACTATGGCTACACCTTC
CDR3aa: CASSLGGSYYGYTF

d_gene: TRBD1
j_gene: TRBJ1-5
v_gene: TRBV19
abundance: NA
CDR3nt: TGTGCCAGTAGTATAGGGACAGGGGCCCGCAATCAGCCCCAGCATTTT
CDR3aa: CASSIGTGARNQPQHF

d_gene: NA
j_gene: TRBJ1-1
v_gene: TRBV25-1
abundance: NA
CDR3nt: TGTGCCAGCAGTGAATTCGCGGGGCGGGATGAAGCTTTCTTT
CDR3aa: CASSEFAGRDEAFF

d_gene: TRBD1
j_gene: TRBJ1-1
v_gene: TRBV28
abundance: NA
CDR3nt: TGTGCCAGCAGTCCCGGGACAGCTAACACTGAAGCTTTCTTT
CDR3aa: CASSPGTANTEAFF

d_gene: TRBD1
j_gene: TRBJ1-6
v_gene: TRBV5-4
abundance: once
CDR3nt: TGTGCCAGCGGGGGGGACAGGGTCAATTCACCCCTCCACTTT
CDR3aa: CASGGDRVNSPLHF

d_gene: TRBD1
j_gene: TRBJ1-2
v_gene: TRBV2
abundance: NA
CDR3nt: TGTGCCAGCAGGAAGGACAGGGTTCGAGCTAACTATGGCTACACCTTC
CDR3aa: CASRKDRVRANYGYTF

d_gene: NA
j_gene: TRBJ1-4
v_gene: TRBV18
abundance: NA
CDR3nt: TGTGCCAGCTCAGCGGGGTCTAATGAAAAACTGTTTTTT
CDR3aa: CASSAGSNEKLFF

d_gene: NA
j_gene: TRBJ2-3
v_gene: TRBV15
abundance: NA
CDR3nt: TGTGCCACCAGCAGATTCTGGGGAGCCAACACAGATACGCAGTATTTT
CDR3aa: CATSRFWGANTDTQYF

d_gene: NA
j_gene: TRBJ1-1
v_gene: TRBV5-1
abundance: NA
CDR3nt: TGCGCCAGCATAGGGACGAACACTGAAGCTTTCTTT
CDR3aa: CASIGTNTEAFF

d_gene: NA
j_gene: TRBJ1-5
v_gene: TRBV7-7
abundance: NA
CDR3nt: TGTGCCAGCAGCTTACAGGTAGATCAGCCCCAGCATTTT
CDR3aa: CASSLQVDQPQHF

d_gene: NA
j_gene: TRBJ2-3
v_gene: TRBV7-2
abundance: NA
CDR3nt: TGTGCCAGCAGCTACCCCCCCACAGATACGCAGTATTTT
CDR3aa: CASSYPPTDTQYF

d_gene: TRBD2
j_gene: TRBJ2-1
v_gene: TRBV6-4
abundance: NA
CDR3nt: TGTGCCAGCAGTGGCACTAGCGGGGCCTCTGAGCAGTTCTTC
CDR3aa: CASSGTSGASEQFF

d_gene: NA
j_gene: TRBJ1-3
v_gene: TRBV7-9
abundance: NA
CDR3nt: TGTGCCAGCAGCTTAGGGGGAAACACCATATATTTT
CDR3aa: CASSLGGNTIYF

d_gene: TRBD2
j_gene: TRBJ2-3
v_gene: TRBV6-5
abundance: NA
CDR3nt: TGTGCCAGCAGTTACAGCGGGGGGGCCCCAGATACGCAGTATTTT
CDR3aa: CASSYSGGAPDTQYF

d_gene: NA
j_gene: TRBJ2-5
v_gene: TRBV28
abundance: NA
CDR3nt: TGTGCCAGCAGTTCTACAGGGGAGGGAGAGACCCAGTACTTC
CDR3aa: CASSSTGEGETQYF

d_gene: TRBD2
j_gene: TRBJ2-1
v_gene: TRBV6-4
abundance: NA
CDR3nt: TGTGCCAGCAGTGACGGGCTAGCGGGAAACAATGAGCAGTTCTTC
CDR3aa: CASSDGLAGNNEQFF

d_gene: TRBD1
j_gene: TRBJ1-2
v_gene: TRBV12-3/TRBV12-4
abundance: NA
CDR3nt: TGTGCCAGCAGCCCCCGGACAGGGGCTGGCTACACCTTC
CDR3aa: CASSPRTGAGYTF

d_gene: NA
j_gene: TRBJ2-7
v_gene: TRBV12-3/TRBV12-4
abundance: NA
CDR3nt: TGTGCCAGCAGTTTACAGGAAACCTACGAGCAGTACTTC
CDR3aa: CASSLQETYEQYF

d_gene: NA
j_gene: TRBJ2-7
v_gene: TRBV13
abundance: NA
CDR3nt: TGTGCCAGCAGCAACCTCCACCCCCAGGGGGAGCAGTACTTC
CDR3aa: CASSNLHPQGEQYF

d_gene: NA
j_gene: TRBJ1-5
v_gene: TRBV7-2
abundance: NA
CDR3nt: TGTGCCAGCAGCTTAGGACGGCAAAATCAGCCCCAGCATTTT
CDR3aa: CASSLGRQNQPQHF

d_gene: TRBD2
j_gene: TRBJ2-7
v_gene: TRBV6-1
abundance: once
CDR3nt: TGTGCCAGCAGTGAAATACTAGCGGGCTCCTACGAGCAGTACTTC
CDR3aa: CASSEILAGSYEQYF

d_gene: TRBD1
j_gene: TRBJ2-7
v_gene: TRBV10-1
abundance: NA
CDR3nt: TGCGCCACCCCCCCCCACAGGGGCGAGCAGTACTTC
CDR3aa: CATPPHRGEQYF

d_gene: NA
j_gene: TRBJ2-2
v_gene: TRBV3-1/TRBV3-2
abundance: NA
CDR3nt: TGTGCCAGCAGGCGCCCGGGGCCCGCGAACACCGGGGAGCTGTTTTTT
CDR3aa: CASRRPGPANTGELFF

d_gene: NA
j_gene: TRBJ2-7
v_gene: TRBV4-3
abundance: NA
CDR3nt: TGCGCCAGCAGCCAAGAAAGTTGGGGAGAGCAGTACTTC
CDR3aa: CASSQESWGEQYF

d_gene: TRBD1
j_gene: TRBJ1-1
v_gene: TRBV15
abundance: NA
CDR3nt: TGTGCCACCAGCAGAGGGACAGGGGGAACTGAAGCTTTCTTT
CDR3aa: CATSRGTGGTEAFF

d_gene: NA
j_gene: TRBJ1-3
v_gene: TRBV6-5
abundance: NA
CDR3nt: TGTGCCAGCAGTTACTCAGGGATGGGAAACACCATATATTTT
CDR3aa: CASSYSGMGNTIYF

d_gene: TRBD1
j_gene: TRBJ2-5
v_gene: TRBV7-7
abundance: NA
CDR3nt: TGTGCTAGCAGCCGGGACAGGGGGGAGACCCAGTACTTC
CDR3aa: CASSRDRGETQYF

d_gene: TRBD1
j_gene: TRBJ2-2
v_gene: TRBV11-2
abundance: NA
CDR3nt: TGTGCCAGCAGATGGACAGGGCGGACCGGGGAGCTGTTTTTT
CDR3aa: CASRWTGRTGELFF

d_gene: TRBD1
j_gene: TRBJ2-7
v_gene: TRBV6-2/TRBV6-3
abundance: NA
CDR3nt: TGTGCCAGCAGTTACGGTACAGGGGACCCCTACGAGCAGTACTTC
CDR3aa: CASSYGTGDPYEQYF

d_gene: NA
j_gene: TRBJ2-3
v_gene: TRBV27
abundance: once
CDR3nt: TGTGCCAGCAGTTTAAAACTCACAGATACGCAGTATTTT
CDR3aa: CASSLKLTDTQYF

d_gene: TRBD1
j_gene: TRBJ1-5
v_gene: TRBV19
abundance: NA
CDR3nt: TGTGCCAGTAGTATAGAGGACAGGGTGGGTCAGCCCCAGCATTTT
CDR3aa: CASSIEDRVGQPQHF

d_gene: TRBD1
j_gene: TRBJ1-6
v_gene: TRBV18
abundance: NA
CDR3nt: TGTGCCAGCTCACCAGAGGCAGGGGGGAATAATTCACCCCTCCACTTT
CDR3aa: CASSPEAGGNNSPLHF

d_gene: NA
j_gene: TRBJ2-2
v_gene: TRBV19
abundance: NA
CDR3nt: TGTGCCAGTAGCACGGGACAACCCACCGGGGAGCTGTTTTTT
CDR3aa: CASSTGQPTGELFF